These 5 T cell receptor beta chains were all obtained from the same sample, sequenced in a study of neurological immune-mediated disorders. TCRdb independently ran MiXCR on the 5' RACE reads; one entry per CDR3 protein. The sample shows more than 50,000 distinct CDR3 sequences, 3.5% to 4.5% of them seen only once. Sequenced input: PBMCs. These receptors all stem from a woman in her forties or fifties with multiple sclerosis.

This clonotype was seen ten or more times. The CDR3 coding sequence is TGTGCCAGCAGTGAAGGGACCGGGGCGGGTGAAAAACTGTTTTTT. Protein product: CASSEGTGAGEKLFF. The gene calls are TRBV27 and TRBJ1-4; a weak D match, TRBD1 (5 bases). The CDR3 runs to 15 residues. CDR1 is MNHEY and CDR2 is SMNVEV in the germline V gene (reference sequence). V was shortened by 5 bases and J by 7 bases, with 17 bases between the two germline ends.

This clonotype occurred many times. The chain uses TRBV29-1 and TRBJ2-2; D call uncertain. The CDR3 extends over 14 amino acids. Germline assignment: CDR1 SQVTM and CDR2 ANQGSEA. Trimming pared 5 bases from V and 0 bases from J, leaving 10 bases between. The CDR3 DNA reads as TGCAGCGTTAAAGGAACAGCGAACACCGGGGAGCTGTTTTTT. Translating gives CSVKGTANTGELFF.

The chain is built from TRBV20-1 and TRBJ2-7, with 11 bases that match TRBD2. Trimming cost V 2 bases and J 2 bases; bases outside gene matches: 5. The CDR3 is made up of 15 amino acids. Germline lookup yields CDR1 DFQATT and CDR2 SNEGSKA (reference sequence). The DNA for the CDR3 is TGCAGTGCTAGACAGAGACTAGCGGGAACCTACGAGCAGTACTTC. As protein: CSARQRLAGTYEQYF.

This clonotype has only a few counts. The chain employs TRBV20-1 and TRBJ1-2; 8 positions match TRBD1. Germline V gene sequence: CDR1 DFQATT, CDR2 SNEGSKA (reference sequence). There are 11 residues in the CDR3. The CDR3 DNA reads as TGCAGCACAGGGGGAACGTATGGCTACACCTTC. This translates into CSTGGTYGYTF.

This clonotype occurred many times. One end of the junction varies from germline; a read error may be responsible. This sequence joins TRBV7-7 and TRBJ1-4; 8 nucleotides line up with TRBD1. Germline loops: CDR1 SSHAT, CDR2 FNYEAQ (reference sequence). CDR3 length equals 15 residues. The CDR3 region is CASSPTGALDEKLFF. For the CDR3, the DNA is TGTGCTAGCAGCCCGACAGGGGCACTAGATGAAAAACTGTTTTTT.